Each of the 11 T cell receptor beta chains below was sequenced from the same sample in a study of blood T cell repertoires in COVID-19. Libraries were prepared by immunoSEQ multiplex PCR; TCRdb keeps only in-frame clonotypes and omits some of them. The sample lists about 120,000 clones; about four fifths were seen once. The source material was peripheral blood. All receptors derive from a woman older than 75 with acute or convalescent COVID-19.

The rearrangement joins TRBV20-1 to TRBJ2-7; tentatively, D is TRBD1 (6 bases). The CDR3 has 11 residues. Germline CDR1 is DFQATT and CDR2 is SNEGSKA (reference sequence). V lost 5 bases and J 3 bases, leaving 8 bases between the germline ends. The CDR3 DNA reads as TGCAGTGCTTTACAGGGCTACGAGCAGTACTTC. This sequence encodes CSALQGYEQYF.

The chain links TRBV19 to TRBJ1-5; 7 bases align to TRBD1. The V gene's germline CDR1 is LNHDA and CDR2 SQIVND (reference sequence). J was trimmed by 7 bases and V by 5 bases; bases with no gene match: 8. This CDR3 has 14 amino acids. CDR3 residues: CASSETGAMQPQHF. In nucleotides, the CDR3 is TGTGCCAGTAGTGAAACAGGGGCGATGCAGCCCCAGCATTTT.

This chain uses TRBV7-2 with TRBJ1-6; D unresolved. Trimming stripped 4 bases from V and 7 bases from J, with 8 bases between. Germline CDR1 and CDR2: SGHTA and FQGNSA. This CDR3 is built from 13 residues. CDR3 DNA: TGTGCCAGCAGCTCATTGCAGAATTCACCCCTCCACTTT. Its protein is CASSSLQNSPLHF.

The chain joins TRBV5-8 to TRBJ2-3; 8 bases are a match to TRBD2. The CDR3 has 15 residues. Germline trimming cut 3 bases from V and 5 bases from J; bases unmatched to any gene: 8. CDR1 and CDR2 (germline): SGHTS, YDEGEE. The CDR3, as DNA: TGTGCCAGCAGCTCTCCAGGCGGGGGGCAAGATACGCAGTATTTT. Protein product: CASSSPGGGQDTQYF.

The chain combines TRBV7-2 with TRBJ2-2; D possibly corresponds to TRBD1 (6 bases). V was trimmed by 2 bases and J by 1 base, leaving 8 bases between them. The CDR3 sequence is 15 residues long. Germline V gene sequence: CDR1 SGHTA, CDR2 FQGNSA. The CDR3 loop is CASSLSTGNTGELFF. The CDR3 DNA reads as TGTGCCAGCAGCTTATCGACAGGGAACACCGGGGAGCTGTTTTTT.

The gene calls are TRBV2 and TRBJ1-3, with 8 bases that match TRBD1. Unmatched junction bases numbered 7, after V lost 7 bases and J lost 2 bases. The CDR3 spans 15 residues. Germline V CDR1 and CDR2: SNHLY, FYNNEI. For the CDR3, the DNA is TGTGCCAGCACCCGGGACAGGCTTACTGGAAACACCATATATTTT. Protein: CASTRDRLTGNTIYF. The whole variable domain, remainder taken from reference TRBV2 and TRBJ1-3, is EPEVTQTPSHQVTQMGQEVILRCVPISNHLYFYWYRQILGQKVEFLVSFYNNEISEKSEIFDDQFSVERPDGSNFTLKIRSTKLEDSAMYFCASTRDRLTGNTIYFGEGSWLTVV.

This clone has only a few counts. V and J are TRBV6-6 and TRBJ2-7, with D perhaps matching TRBD2 (6 bases). The CDR3 sequence is 15 residues long. The ends were cut back, 4 bases at V and 5 bases at J, with 18 bases in the middle. From germline, CDR1 is MNHNY and CDR2 SVGAGI (reference sequence). The chain's CDR3 is CASSFPGLTSDEQYF. CDR3 sequence (DNA): TGTGCCAGCAGTTTTCCGGGACTGACCTCTGACGAGCAGTACTTC.

This clone was seen only a few times. J is TRBJ1-2 and V is TRBV18; TRBD1 is a possible D gene (5 bases). The CDR3 has 14 amino acids. V gave up 2 bases and J gave up 2 bases, with 9 bases separating them. Germline CDR1 KGHSH, CDR2 LQKENI. CDR3 sequence reads: CASSPETDNYGYTF. Here the CDR3 DNA reads TGTGCCAGCTCACCAGAGACAGACAACTATGGCTACACCTTC.

This chain joins TRBV2 and TRBJ2-1; tentatively, D is TRBD2 (6 bases). CDR3 size: 16 residues. Germline V gene data show CDR1 as SNHLY and CDR2 as FYNNEI. V lost 6 bases and J lost 4, with 19 bases in between. CDR3 bases: TGTGCCAGCAGAAGACTACTTTCCGGGAGATACAATGAGCAGTTCTTC. Translated: CASRRLLSGRYNEQFF.

The chain combines TRBV16 with TRBJ1-1; D gene uncertain. The CDR3 spans 14 residues. V gave up 9 bases and J gave up 7 bases, with 21 bases separating them. Germline V gene data show CDR1 as KGHSY and CDR2 as FQNENV. CDR3: CAREGLVGVFEAFF. The CDR3 DNA reads as TGTGCCAGGGAGGGATTAGTTGGGGTATTTGAAGCTTTCTTT.

V is TRBV7-2 and J is TRBJ2-5, with 10 bases that match TRBD2. Germline assignment: CDR1 SGHTA and CDR2 FQGNSA. The V gene end was trimmed by 5 bases and the J gene end by 1 base; junction bases not matched to a gene: 13. The CDR3 contains 18 residues. The CDR3 nucleotides read TGTGCCAGCAGCGAAGGACTAGCGGCCCTTACCAGCCAAGAGACCCAGTACTTC. Its translation: CASSEGLAALTSQETQYF. Full variable domain (rest looked up from reference TRBV7-2 and TRBJ2-5): GAGVSQSPSNKVTEKGKDVELRCDPISGHTALYWYRQSLGQGLEFLIYFQGNSAPDKSGLPSDRFSAERTGGSVSTLTIQRTQQEDSAVYLCASSEGLAALTSQETQYFGPGTRLLVL.